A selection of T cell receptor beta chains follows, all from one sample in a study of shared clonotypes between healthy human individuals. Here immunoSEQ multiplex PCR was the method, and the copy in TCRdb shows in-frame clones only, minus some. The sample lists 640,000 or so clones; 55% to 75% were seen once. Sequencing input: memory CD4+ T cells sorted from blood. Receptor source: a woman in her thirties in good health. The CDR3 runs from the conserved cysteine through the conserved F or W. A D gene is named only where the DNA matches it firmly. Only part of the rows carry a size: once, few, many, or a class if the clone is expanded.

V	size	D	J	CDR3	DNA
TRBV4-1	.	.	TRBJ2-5	CASSLTGLAETQYF	TGCGCCAGCAGCCTTACAGGGTTGGCAGAGACCCAGTACTTC
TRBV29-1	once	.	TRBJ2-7	CSVLTGNPYEQYF	TGCAGCGTCCTAACAGGGAATCCCTACGAGCAGTACTTC
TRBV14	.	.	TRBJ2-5	CASSQFRGNQETQYF	TGTGCCAGCAGCCAATTTAGGGGGAATCAAGAGACCCAGTACTTC
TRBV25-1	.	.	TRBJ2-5	CASSEWGGRQETQYF	TGTGCCAGCAGTGAATGGGGTGGCAGGCAAGAGACCCAGTACTTC
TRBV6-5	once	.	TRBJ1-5	CASSLDRSGVQPQHF	TGTGCCAGCAGTTTAGACAGGTCAGGAGTTCAGCCCCAGCATTTT
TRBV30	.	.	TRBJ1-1	CAWSVIWGTEAFF	TGTGCCTGGAGTGTAATTTGGGGCACTGAAGCTTTCTTT
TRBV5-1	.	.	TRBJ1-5	CASRPDGTSNQPQHF	TGCGCCAGCAGGCCGGACGGTACGAGCAATCAGCCCCAGCATTTT
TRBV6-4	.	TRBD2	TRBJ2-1	CASSAHTGTSGYNEQFF	TGTGCCAGCAGTGCCCATACCGGGACTAGCGGATACAATGAGCAGTTCTTC
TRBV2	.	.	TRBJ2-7	CASSDRTATYEQYF	TGTGCCAGCAGTGACAGGACAGCGACCTACGAGCAGTACTTC
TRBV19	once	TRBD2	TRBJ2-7	CASSKLAEAYEQYF	TGTGCCAGTAGCAAACTAGCGGAGGCCTACGAGCAGTACTTC
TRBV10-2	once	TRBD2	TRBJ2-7	CASSESSGGYEQYF	TGCGCCAGCAGTGAGTCTTCGGGAGGGTACGAGCAGTACTTC
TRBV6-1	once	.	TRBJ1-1	CASSDLGERNTEAFF	TGTGCCAGCAGTGATCTCGGGGAGAGGAACACTGAAGCTTTCTTT
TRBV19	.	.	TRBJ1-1	CASRTTRVNTEAFF	TGTGCCAGTAGGACAACCAGGGTGAACACTGAAGCTTTCTTT